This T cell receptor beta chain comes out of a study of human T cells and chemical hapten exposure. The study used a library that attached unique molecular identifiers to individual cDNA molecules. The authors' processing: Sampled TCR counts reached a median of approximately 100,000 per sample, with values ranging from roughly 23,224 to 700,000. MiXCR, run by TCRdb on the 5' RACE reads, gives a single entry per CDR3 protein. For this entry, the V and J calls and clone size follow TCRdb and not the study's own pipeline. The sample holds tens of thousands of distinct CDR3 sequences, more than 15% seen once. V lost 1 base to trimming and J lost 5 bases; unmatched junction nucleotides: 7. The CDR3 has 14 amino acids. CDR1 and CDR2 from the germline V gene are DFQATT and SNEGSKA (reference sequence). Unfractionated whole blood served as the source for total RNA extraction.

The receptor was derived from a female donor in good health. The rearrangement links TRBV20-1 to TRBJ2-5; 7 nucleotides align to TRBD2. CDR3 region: CSARAPWGGETQYF. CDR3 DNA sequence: TGCAGTGCTAGAGCGCCTTGGGGGGGTGAGACCCAGTACTTC.